Below, 20 T cell receptor beta chains from the same sample are listed, as sequenced in a study of control samples from healthy donors and cancer patients. Assay: immunoSEQ multiplex PCR; the TCRdb copy retains only in-frame clones and omits some. The sample consists of 35,000 to 55,000 clones, 87% of them appearing once. The sequenced sample was PBMCs. All receptors derive from an older woman with lung cancer.

This clone appeared once. The chain links TRBV7-9 to TRBJ1-1; 8 positions agree with TRBD1. The CDR3 extends over 14 amino acids. V lost 4 bases and J lost 0; bases outside the gene matches: 1. Germline values: CDR1 SEHNR, CDR2 FQNEAQ (reference sequence). CDR3 sequence (DNA): TGTGCCAGCAGCTCGGACAGGGTGAACACTGAAGCTTTCTTT. This gives the protein CASSSDRVNTEAFF.

This chain uses TRBV5-1 with TRBJ1-3; the D is unclear. The germline CDR1 and CDR2 sequences are SGHRS and YFSETQ. CDR3 length equals 16 residues. Between the trimmed V and J ends, which lost 0 bases and 7 bases, there was a span of 17 bases. This CDR3 reads CASSLAGSIGRNTIYF. CDR3 in DNA: TGCGCCAGCAGCTTGGCCGGGAGTATAGGGCGGAACACCATATATTTT.

The rearrangement joins TRBV6-5 to TRBJ2-2; D is ambiguous. Germline values: CDR1 MNHEY, CDR2 SVGAGI. V was clipped by 2 bases and J by 2 bases, with 9 bases between them. The CDR3 loop spans 15 amino acids. Written as DNA, the CDR3 is TGTGCCAGCAGTTACGGGCCGGATAACACCGGGGAGCTGTTTTTT. As protein: CASSYGPDNTGELFF.

The chain joins TRBV5-1 to TRBJ1-1; D is undetermined. The CDR3 covers 14 residues. V was trimmed by 0 bases and J by 2 bases, leaving 8 bases between them. Per germline, CDR1 SGHRS and CDR2 YFSETQ. The CDR3, as DNA: TGCGCCAGCAGCTTGGGGCAGGTCAACACTGAAGCTTTCTTT. The encoded protein is CASSLGQVNTEAFF.

V gene TRBV4-2 combines with J gene TRBJ1-6, with a weak D call TRBD1 (6 bases). The CDR3 extends over 17 amino acids. The germline V and J ends were trimmed by 4 bases and 9 bases, with 22 bases remaining between them. Germline assignment: CDR1 LGHNA and CDR2 YNFKEQ. The CDR3 protein is CASSLVGIQGLGSPLHF. CDR3 in DNA: TGTGCCAGCAGCCTTGTGGGGATTCAGGGGTTAGGTTCACCCCTCCACTTT.

This chain joins TRBV4-2 and TRBJ1-5; 8 nucleotides line up with TRBD1. There are 18 residues in the CDR3. The V and J ends lost 3 bases and 0 bases, in that order; junction bases with no gene match: 10. Germline loops: CDR1 LGHNA, CDR2 YNFKEQ. This CDR3 reads CASSQMGTGAYSNQPQHF. The CDR3 DNA sequence: TGTGCCAGCAGCCAGATGGGGACAGGAGCATATAGCAATCAGCCCCAGCATTTT.

V gene TRBV28 combines with J gene TRBJ1-6, with 7 bases fitting TRBD1. Germline V gene data show CDR1 as MDHEN and CDR2 as SYDVKM. After removal of 6 bases from V and 7 bases from J, the junction contained 9 bases not matched to a gene. The CDR3 sequence is 15 residues long. In DNA, the CDR3 is TGTGCCAGCAGCCCCCCACAGGGGACCAATTCACCCCTCCACTTT. Amino acids: CASSPPQGTNSPLHF. The whole variable domain, filled in from reference TRBV28 and TRBJ1-6, reads DVKVTQSSRYLVKRTGEKVFLECVQDMDHENMFWYRQDPGLGLRLIYFSYDVKMKEKGDIPEGYSVSREKKERFSLILESASTNQTSMYLCASSPPQGTNSPLHFGNGTRLTVT.

The genes are TRBV28 and TRBJ2-1; D is ambiguous. Trimming shortened V by 4 bases and J by 9 bases, and 7 bases separated the two germline ends. The CDR3 is made up of 11 amino acids. The V gene's germline CDR1 is MDHEN and CDR2 SYDVKM. In nucleotides, the CDR3 is TGTGCCAGCAGTTCGGACGGTGAGCAGTTCTTC. This encodes CASSSDGEQFF.

The J gene is TRBJ1-4, the V gene TRBV6-2 or TRBV6-3; TRBD1 matches at 10 bases. The CDR3 sequence is 16 residues long. In germline, CDR1 is MNHEY, CDR2 SVGEGT. The V gene end was trimmed by 6 bases and the J gene end by 6 bases; junction bases not matched to a gene: 10. In DNA, the CDR3 is TGTGCCAGCAGCTCCGGGACAGGGGCCAACTATGAAAAACTGTTTTTT. Its protein is CASSSGTGANYEKLFF.

The chain has TRBV10-3 and TRBJ2-5; 11 nucleotides agree with TRBD1. Germline values: CDR1 ENHRY, CDR2 SYGVKD. The CDR3 extends over 16 amino acids. With V trimmed by 0 bases and J by 5 bases, 5 bases remained unmatched. The DNA of the CDR3 is TGTGCCATCAGTGAGTCGCGGACAGGGGGCGGGGAGACCCAGTACTTC. This gives the protein CAISESRTGGGETQYF.

The gene calls are TRBV5-4 and TRBJ1-2; no clear D gene. Trimming left V 4 bases short and J 2 bases short, with 21 bases between. Germline V gene lookup returns CDR1 SGHNT and CDR2 YYREEE (reference sequence). CDR3 length equals 17 residues. The CDR3 region is CASSPNRRIQANYGYTF. For the CDR3, the DNA is TGTGCCAGCAGCCCCAACCGAAGAATTCAGGCGAACTATGGCTACACCTTC.

The V and J genes are TRBV2 and TRBJ2-5, with 7 bases matching TRBD1. V trimming: 6 bases; J trimming: 4 bases; junction bases outside the gene matches: 11. The CDR3 consists of 15 residues. Germline lookup yields CDR1 SNHLY and CDR2 FYNNEI. The CDR3 loop reads CASRDWDSNGETQYF. CDR3 DNA: TGTGCCAGCAGAGACTGGGACAGCAACGGAGAGACCCAGTACTTC.

This clone was detected only a few times. DNA of the CDR3: TGTGCCAGTAGTATAGGGGGGGGAACCTATAGCAATGAGCAGTTCTTC. It specifies CASSIGGGTYSNEQFF. The chain is built from TRBV19 and TRBJ2-1, with 7 bases that match TRBD2. This CDR3 contains 16 residues. V dropped 1 base and J dropped 6; count of bases not matched to a gene: 9. From germline, CDR1 is LNHDA and CDR2 SQIVND (reference sequence).

The chain has TRBV28 and TRBJ1-4, with 7 bases aligning to TRBD1. The germline V gene has CDR1 MDHEN and CDR2 SYDVKM. V shed 5 bases and J 5 bases; nucleotides not matched to a gene: 11. The CDR3 runs to 16 residues. CDR3 residues: CASSRFPGQYNEKLFF. Written as DNA, the CDR3 is TGTGCCAGCAGTCGGTTCCCGGGACAGTACAATGAAAAACTGTTTTTT.

The chain has TRBV6-5 and TRBJ1-6; TRBD1 matches 10 bases. This CDR3 spans 15 amino acids. Trimming took 5 bases from V and 7 from J; bases not matched to a gene: 5. Germline V gene data show CDR1 as MNHEY and CDR2 as SVGAGI. The CDR3: CASSLQGQGNSPLHF. CDR3 coding DNA: TGTGCCAGCAGTCTGCAGGGACAGGGGAATTCACCCCTCCACTTT.

The genes are TRBV30 and TRBJ1-2; D not resolved. Trimming took 2 bases from V and 2 from J, leaving 6 bases between them. From germline, CDR1 is GTSNPN and CDR2 SVGIG (reference sequence). This CDR3 is built from 12 residues. Here the CDR3 reads CAWSPMNYGYTF. CDR3 bases: TGTGCCTGGAGTCCCATGAACTATGGCTACACCTTC. The whole variable domain, filled in from reference TRBV30 and TRBJ1-2, reads SQTIHQWPATLVQPVGSPLSLECTVEGTSNPNLYWYRQAAGRGLQLLFYSVGIGQISSEVPQNLSASRPQDRQFILSSKKLLLSDSGFYLCAWSPMNYGYTFGSGTRLTVV.

The rearrangement uses TRBV7-9 and TRBJ2-5; D gene uncertain. This CDR3 is 15 amino acids long. Germline V gene lookup returns CDR1 SEHNR and CDR2 FQNEAQ (reference sequence). The V and J ends lost 0 bases and 1 base respectively, with 9 bases between them. The CDR3 sequence is CASSLAQKFQETQYF. The CDR3, as DNA: TGTGCCAGCAGCTTAGCACAGAAATTCCAAGAGACCCAGTACTTC. The full variable domain, in which reference TRBV7-9 and TRBJ2-5 provide the parts outside the CDR3, is DTGVSQNPRHKITKRGQNVTFRCDPISEHNRLYWYRQTLGQGPEFLTYFQNEAQLEKSRLLSDRFSAERPKGSFSTLEIQRTEQGDSAMYLCASSLAQKFQETQYFGPGTRLLVL.

V is TRBV27 and J is TRBJ2-7; the D is unclear. From germline, CDR1 is MNHEY and CDR2 SMNVEV (reference sequence). The CDR3 has 14 amino acids. V shed 0 bases and J shed 2 bases, with 8 bases lying between them. The CDR3 spells CASSLSGGPYEQYF. The CDR3 nucleotides are TGTGCCAGCAGTTTATCCGGCGGCCCCTACGAGCAGTACTTC.

This chain's CDR3 is CASSGQRYDQPQHF. The CDR3 DNA sequence: TGTGCCAGCAGTGGTCAGCGGTACGATCAGCCCCAGCATTTT. This chain links TRBV2 with TRBJ1-5, with D unresolved. Germline CDR1 SNHLY, CDR2 FYNNEI. The CDR3 runs 14 residues. V shed 4 bases and J shed 5 bases, with 12 bases lying between them. The entire variable domain, with the rest obtained from reference TRBV2 and TRBJ1-5, is as follows: EPEVTQTPSHQVTQMGQEVILRCVPISNHLYFYWYRQILGQKVEFLVSFYNNEISEKSEIFDDQFSVERPDGSNFTLKIRSTKLEDSAMYFCASSGQRYDQPQHFGDGTRLSIL.

Note on this clone: The junction and the germline gene differ at one end; a read error may be behind it. The chain recombines TRBV27 with TRBJ2-3, with 8 bases identical to TRBD2. This CDR3 has 14 amino acids. Germline V gene data show CDR1 as MNHEY and CDR2 as SMNVEV (reference sequence). CDR3 sequence: CASGPRTSRDTQYF. In nucleotides, the CDR3 is TGTGCCAGCGGGCCGCGGACTAGCAGAGATACGCAGTATTTT.